The 27 T cell receptor beta chains listed next were all sequenced from one sample in a study of T cell changes during pregnancy in multiple sclerosis. Profiled with immunoSEQ multiplex PCR; TCRdb holds only in-frame clones, not every one. The table records about 67,000 clones, 92% of them present only once. Sequenced here: peripheral blood, sampled in the first trimester of pregnancy. The receptors derive from a female donor in good health, enrolled as a control in a pregnancy study.

The gene calls are TRBV2 and TRBJ2-7; D perhaps matches TRBD1 (5 bases). Trimming removed 6 bases at V and 1 base at J, with 7 bases between. The CDR3 totals 12 residues. Per germline, CDR1 SNHLY and CDR2 FYNNEI. CDR3 residues: CASRQGSYEQYF. The CDR3 DNA follows: TGTGCCAGCAGGCAGGGTTCCTACGAGCAGTACTTC.

The rearrangement joins TRBV5-1 to TRBJ2-1, with 7 bases that match TRBD2. The junction had 3 bases not matched to a gene; V was cut back by 3 bases and J by 3 bases. This CDR3 is built from 14 residues. From germline, CDR1 is SGHRS and CDR2 YFSETQ. CDR3 DNA: TGCGCCAGCAGCTGGACTAGAGGCTACAATGAGCAGTTCTTC. Translation: CASSWTRGYNEQFF.

The chain recombines TRBV5-1 with TRBJ1-1; TRBD1 aligns across 8 bases. The germline CDR1 and CDR2 sequences are SGHRS and YFSETQ. V lost 4 bases to trimming and J lost 5 bases; unmatched junction nucleotides: 10. This CDR3 is built from 15 residues. CDR3 protein: CASSQPDRGQTEAFF. The CDR3 DNA sequence: TGCGCCAGCAGCCAACCTGACAGGGGTCAAACTGAAGCTTTCTTT.

The rearrangement uses TRBV10-3 and TRBJ2-7; the match to TRBD2 covers 8 bases. The CDR3 loop spans 15 amino acids. V shed 6 bases, J shed 6 bases, and the junction held 13 bases outside the gene matches. Looked up from germline, CDR1 is ENHRY and CDR2 is SYGVKD. CDR3 sequence reads: CAISDGTSGGTEQYF. The CDR3 DNA is TGTGCCATCAGCGACGGCACTAGCGGAGGTACCGAGCAGTACTTC.

The chain recombines TRBV28 with TRBJ2-4; D ambiguous. This CDR3 comprises 16 residues. The germline CDR1 and CDR2 sequences are MDHEN and SYDVKM. V dropped 6 bases and J dropped 1 base, with 16 bases sitting between them. The DNA of the CDR3 is TGTGCCAGCAGCCCCTGGCCCGCGAGGGCCAAAAACATTCAGTACTTC. Encoded protein: CASSPWPARAKNIQYF.

The CDR3 coding sequence is TGTGCCATCAGTGGGGGTAATAGCGGATCCTACGAGCAGTACTTC. Translated, it gives CAISGGNSGSYEQYF. The chain recombines TRBV10-3 with TRBJ2-7; maybe TRBD2 (6 bases). Trimming removed 4 bases from V and 1 base from J, with 14 bases in between. This CDR3 comprises 15 residues. Germline V gene lookup returns CDR1 ENHRY and CDR2 SYGVKD.

The chain uses TRBV28 and TRBJ2-7, with D possibly matching TRBD1 (6 bases). The CDR3 has 13 residues. Germline V gene sequence: CDR1 MDHEN, CDR2 SYDVKM. V lost 7 bases to trimming and J lost 5 bases, with 15 bases between them. CDR3 DNA sequence: TGTGCCAGCATGCCCTGGGGGCCTAACGAGCAGTACTTC. Its translation: CASMPWGPNEQYF.

This rearrangement joins TRBV9 to TRBJ2-2; the D is unclear. The CDR3 spans 14 residues. CDR1 is SGDLS, CDR2 YYNGEE, per germline. V was trimmed by 4 bases and J by 6 bases, leaving 13 bases between them. DNA for the CDR3: TGTGCCAGCAGCCTACTCGCTCATTCCGGGGAGCTGTTTTTT. It encodes CASSLLAHSGELFF.

This rearrangement joins TRBV4-2 to TRBJ2-1, with D perhaps matching TRBD2 (6 bases). In germline, CDR1 is LGHNA, CDR2 YNFKEQ. This CDR3 has 15 amino acids. The V and J ends lost 4 bases and 4 bases respectively, with 14 bases between them. In DNA, the CDR3 is TGTGCCAGCAGCCCCCGGGGGTCCGATTACAATGAGCAGTTCTTC. It yields the protein CASSPRGSDYNEQFF.

This clone was observed a few times. The chain recombines TRBV5-4 with TRBJ1-1, with no clear D. The length of the CDR3 is 12 residues. Germline values: CDR1 SGHNT, CDR2 YYREEE (reference sequence). V lost 5 bases and J lost 1, with 6 bases in between. Here the CDR3 DNA reads TGTGCCAGCAGGCGGGGGAACACTGAAGCTTTCTTT. Its translation: CASRRGNTEAFF.

V is TRBV2 and J is TRBJ1-2, with 9 nucleotides matching TRBD1. Trimming took 6 bases from V and 5 from J; bases not matched to a gene: 10. The CDR3 sequence is 15 residues long. Germline-derived CDR1 and CDR2 are SNHLY and FYNNEI. The CDR3, as DNA: TGTGCCAGCAGGCCCGGGACAGGGAAGATGTATGGCTACACCTTC. It encodes CASRPGTGKMYGYTF.

In its sample, this clone was seen a few times. The J gene is TRBJ1-5, the V gene TRBV2; D unclear. Trimming took off 0 bases at V and 2 bases at J, with 14 bases between the two ends. The CDR3 has 17 residues. Looked up from germline, CDR1 is SNHLY and CDR2 is FYNNEI. The CDR3 here is CASSEALMAEGNQPQHF. CDR3 bases: TGTGCCAGCAGTGAAGCGTTAATGGCAGAGGGCAATCAGCCCCAGCATTTT.

A single count supports this clone. V usage is TRBV10-3 and J usage is TRBJ2-7; 11 bases fit TRBD2. The germline V gene has CDR1 ENHRY and CDR2 SYGVKD. The CDR3 is made up of 15 amino acids. Trimming took 4 bases from V and 2 from J; bases not matched to a gene: 4. The CDR3 DNA is TGTGCCATCAGTGCGACTAGCGGGACCCCCTACGAGCAGTACTTC. Translated, it gives CAISATSGTPYEQYF.

The chain recombines TRBV7-9 with TRBJ2-2; weak D call: TRBD1 (7 bases). Looked up from germline, CDR1 is SEHNR and CDR2 is FQNEAQ (reference sequence). V dropped 6 bases and J dropped 3 bases, with 23 bases sitting between them. The CDR3 extends over 18 amino acids. CDR3 DNA sequence: TGTGCCAGCAGTTTTAGGGGGCCTCGGGAGACGGACACCGGGGAGCTGTTTTTT. Encoded protein: CASSFRGPRETDTGELFF.

The rearrangement joins TRBV28 to TRBJ2-5; 12 bases are a match to TRBD1. Germline V gives CDR1 MDHEN, CDR2 SYDVKM. The CDR3 has 16 residues. Germline trimming cut 2 bases from V and 4 bases from J; bases unmatched to any gene: 5. CDR3 amino acids: CASSLTRDRGRETQYF. The DNA of the CDR3 is TGTGCCAGCAGTTTAACGCGGGACAGGGGGCGAGAGACCCAGTACTTC. Complete variable domain (other parts from reference TRBV28 and TRBJ2-5): DVKVTQSSRYLVKRTGEKVFLECVQDMDHENMFWYRQDPGLGLRLIYFSYDVKMKEKGDIPEGYSVSREKKERFSLILESASTNQTSMYLCASSLTRDRGRETQYFGPGTRLLVL.

This chain's CDR3 is CASSATGGNTEAFF. In DNA, the CDR3 is TGTGCCAGCAGTGCGACAGGGGGGAACACTGAAGCTTTCTTT. This chain connects TRBV27 to TRBJ1-1, with TRBD1 matching over 9 bases. Germline V gene sequence: CDR1 MNHEY, CDR2 SMNVEV (reference sequence). This CDR3 has 14 residues. With 5 bases clipped from V and 1 base from J, the junction kept 2 bases outside the gene matches.

This clone was picked up a small number of times. The chain uses TRBV5-1 and TRBJ1-2; D gene uncertain. The CDR3 is made up of 15 amino acids. V lost 0 bases and J lost 8, with 17 bases in between. The germline gives CDR1 SGHRS, CDR2 YFSETQ. The CDR3 sequence is CASSLEVDNHGGYTF. As DNA, the CDR3 is TGCGCCAGCAGCTTGGAAGTAGACAACCATGGAGGCTACACCTTC.

In DNA form, the CDR3 reads TGCGCCAGCAGCCATCCCGACGGGTACAATGAGCAGTTCTTC. It yields the protein CASSHPDGYNEQFF. This chain joins TRBV4-1 and TRBJ2-1; D is unresolved. The CDR3 is 14 amino acids. From germline, CDR1 is MGHRA and CDR2 YSYEKL. Trimming left V 3 bases short and J 4 bases short, with 10 bases between.

This clone was found a few times. The J gene is TRBJ2-7, the V gene TRBV4-1, with TRBD2 as a possible D gene (6 bases). The ends were cut back, 1 base at V and 4 bases at J, with 14 bases in the middle. There are 15 residues in the CDR3. CDR1 and CDR2 from the germline V gene are MGHRA and YSYEKL. The CDR3 here is CASSQGPGDWYEQYF. CDR3 DNA: TGCGCCAGCAGCCAAGGGCCGGGGGATTGGTACGAGCAGTACTTC.

V gene TRBV7-4 combines with J gene TRBJ2-7, with TRBD1 identical over 8 bases. The V segment lost 4 bases and the J segment 5 bases; nucleotides outside the gene matches: 13. The CDR3 covers 16 residues. Germline V CDR1 and CDR2: SGHVT, SQSDAQ. The CDR3 DNA reads TGTGCCAGCAGCTGTCAGGACAGGGACATTCACGACGAGCAGTACTTC. This sequence encodes CASSCQDRDIHDEQYF.

CDR3 coding DNA: TGCGCCAGCAGCCATAATTGGGGGCAGAACACTGAAGCTTTCTTT. Its translation: CASSHNWGQNTEAFF. V is TRBV5-1 and J is TRBJ1-1; D is possibly TRBD1 (6 bases). In germline, CDR1 is SGHRS, CDR2 YFSETQ. The V and J ends lost 4 bases and 1 base respectively, with 14 bases between them. There are 15 residues in the CDR3.

V is TRBV4-1 and J is TRBJ2-7, with a tentative D call TRBD2 (5 bases). V shed 5 bases and J shed 4 bases, with 15 bases lying between them. Germline loops: CDR1 MGHRA, CDR2 YSYEKL. The CDR3 is 14 amino acids. CDR3 DNA: TGCGCCAGCAGCGAGTCTAGCAAGGTGTACGAGCAGTACTTC. Translated: CASSESSKVYEQYF.

The chain combines TRBV28 with TRBJ2-3, with D tentatively TRBD1 (5 bases). The V gene's germline CDR1 is MDHEN and CDR2 SYDVKM. The CDR3 sequence is 12 residues long. Trimming pared 6 bases from V and 4 bases from J, leaving 8 bases between. The CDR3, as DNA: TGTGCCAGCAGAACAGGTGCAGATACGCAGTATTTT. Translated, it gives CASRTGADTQYF.

The CDR3 DNA follows: TGTGCCAGCAGCTCCATCTCTGGGGCCAACGTCCTGACTTTC. This gives the protein CASSSISGANVLTF. V usage is TRBV5-6 and J usage is TRBJ2-6; the D is unclear. CDR1 SGHDT and CDR2 YYEEEE come from the germline V gene. The CDR3 covers 14 residues. V dropped 3 bases and J dropped 0 bases, with 4 bases sitting between them. Based on the CDR3 plus reference TRBV5-6 and TRBJ2-6, the full variable domain is DAGVTQSPTHLIKTRGQQVTLRCSPKSGHDTVSWYQQALGQGPQFIFQYYEEEERQRGNFPDRFSGHQFPNYSSELNVNALLLGDSALYLCASSSISGANVLTFGAGSRLTVL.

V usage is TRBV28 and J usage is TRBJ2-2, with D perhaps TRBD1 (6 bases). The V gene's germline CDR1 is MDHEN and CDR2 SYDVKM. The CDR3 runs 13 residues. V lost 4 bases, J lost 7 bases, and 10 bases lay in between. CDR3 DNA: TGTGCCAGCAGTTCACGGACAGTCGGGGAGCTGTTTTTT. It is translated as CASSSRTVGELFF. Combining the CDR3 with reference TRBV28 and TRBJ2-2 gives the whole variable domain DVKVTQSSRYLVKRTGEKVFLECVQDMDHENMFWYRQDPGLGLRLIYFSYDVKMKEKGDIPEGYSVSREKKERFSLILESASTNQTSMYLCASSSRTVGELFFGEGSRLTVL.

The chain is built from TRBV5-1 and TRBJ2-7; TRBD2 agrees at 10 bases. Trimming at V came to 5 bases and at J to 5 bases, leaving 7 bases not matched to a gene. Germline lookup yields CDR1 SGHRS and CDR2 YFSETQ. The CDR3 has 14 amino acids. The CDR3 region has the DNA TGCGCCAGCAGGTCTAGCGGGAGTATGAACGAGCAGTACTTC. The encoded protein is CASRSSGSMNEQYF. The complete variable domain, with remaining parts taken from reference TRBV5-1 and TRBJ2-7, reads KAGVTQTPRYLIKTRGQQVTLSCSPISGHRSVSWYQQTPGQGLQFLFEYFSETQRNKGNFPGRFSGRQFSNSRSEMNVSTLELGDSALYLCASRSSGSMNEQYFGPGTRLTVT.

This chain uses TRBV19 with TRBJ2-1; no clear D gene. This CDR3 has 10 residues. With 6 bases removed from V and 13 bases from J, the gap between germline ends came to 10 bases. From germline, CDR1 is LNHDA and CDR2 SQIVND (reference sequence). The CDR3 here is CASRGNLQFF. The CDR3 nucleotides read TGTGCCAGTAGGGGCAACCTACAGTTCTTC.